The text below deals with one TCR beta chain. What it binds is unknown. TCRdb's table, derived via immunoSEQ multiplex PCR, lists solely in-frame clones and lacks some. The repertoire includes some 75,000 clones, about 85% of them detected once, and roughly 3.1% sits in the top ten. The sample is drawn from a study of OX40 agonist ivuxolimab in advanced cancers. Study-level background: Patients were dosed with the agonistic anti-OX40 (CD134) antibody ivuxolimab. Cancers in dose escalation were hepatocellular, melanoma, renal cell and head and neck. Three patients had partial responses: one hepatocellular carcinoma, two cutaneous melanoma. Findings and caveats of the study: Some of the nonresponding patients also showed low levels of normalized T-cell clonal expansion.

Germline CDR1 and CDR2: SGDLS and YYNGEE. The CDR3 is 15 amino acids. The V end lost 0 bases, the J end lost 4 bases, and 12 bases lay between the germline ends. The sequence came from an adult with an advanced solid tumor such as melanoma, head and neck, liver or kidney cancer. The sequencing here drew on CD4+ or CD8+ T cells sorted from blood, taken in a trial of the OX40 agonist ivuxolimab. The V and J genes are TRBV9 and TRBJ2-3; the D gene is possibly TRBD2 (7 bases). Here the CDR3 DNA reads TGTGCCAGCAGCGTAGAGGGGGGGACCGCAGATACGCAGTATTTT. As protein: CASSVEGGTADTQYF.